Below are 26 T cell receptor beta chains sequenced from a single sample in a study of cytotoxic CD8 clonotypes in ibrutinib-treated CLL. Generated by immunoSEQ multiplex PCR, the TCRdb table keeps only in-frame clones and is missing some. The sample has about 300,000 clones, approximately 67% seen once. The source was PBMCs, collected after 36 months of ibrutinib treatment. Every receptor here comes from a human donor with chronic lymphocytic leukemia.

This clone was found a few times. The rearrangement joins TRBV7-9 to TRBJ2-2; D not resolved. V was pared by 2 bases and J by 1 base, with 8 bases between. Germline values: CDR1 SEHNR, CDR2 FQNEAQ (reference sequence). The CDR3 contains 15 residues. The CDR3 DNA follows: TGTGCCAGCAGCTTATTGCGATTGAACACCGGGGAGCTGTTTTTT. The encoded protein is CASSLLRLNTGELFF.

V usage is TRBV7-9 and J usage is TRBJ2-3; no firm D call. Germline V gene lookup returns CDR1 SEHNR and CDR2 FQNEAQ (reference sequence). Trimming left V 1 base short and J 5 bases short, with 7 bases between. This CDR3 has 13 amino acids. CDR3 protein: CASSLVPGDTQYF. CDR3 nucleotide sequence: TGTGCCAGCAGCTTAGTGCCGGGAGATACGCAGTATTTT.

This chain connects TRBV19 to TRBJ2-5; 10 positions match TRBD2. Germline V lookup: CDR1 LNHDA, CDR2 SQIVND (reference sequence). CDR3 length: 15 amino acids. With 7 bases clipped from V and 5 bases from J, the junction kept 10 bases outside the gene matches. CDR3 DNA: TGTGCCAGTACCGGAAGCGGGAGGGCCCGGGAGACCCAGTACTTC. As protein: CASTGSGRARETQYF.

J is TRBJ1-2 and V is TRBV29-1, with TRBD1 matching over 7 bases. Germline V gene lookup returns CDR1 SQVTM and CDR2 ANQGSEA. The CDR3 consists of 14 residues. J was trimmed by 8 bases and V by 6 bases; bases with no gene match: 15. The CDR3 loop reads CSVGDRTGPGGYTF. DNA of the CDR3: TGCAGCGTGGGGGACCGGACAGGCCCAGGAGGCTACACCTTC.

The CDR3 sequence is CASSPLSGGGEQYF. CDR3 coding DNA: TGTGCCAGCTCACCACTGAGCGGGGGTGGGGAGCAGTACTTC. V is TRBV18 and J is TRBJ2-7, with 8 bases matching TRBD2. With V trimmed by 1 base and J by 7 bases, 6 bases remained unmatched. Germline CDR1 reads KGHSH; CDR2 reads LQKENI. The CDR3 runs 14 residues. The full variable domain, in which reference TRBV18 and TRBJ2-7 provide the parts outside the CDR3, is NAGVMQNPRHLVRRRGQEARLRCSPMKGHSHVYWYRQLPEEGLKFMVYLQKENIIDESGMPKERFSAEFPKEGPSILRIQQVVRGDSAAYFCASSPLSGGGEQYFGPGTRLTVT.

In nucleotides, the CDR3 is TGTGCCAGCAGCTTGCGGCAAGAGACCCAGTACTTC. This translates into CASSLRQETQYF. The chain combines TRBV5-6 with TRBJ2-5; D call uncertain. Trimming cost V 1 base and J 2 bases, with 3 bases left between them. The CDR3 runs 12 residues. Germline V CDR1 and CDR2: SGHDT, YYEEEE.

This clone was counted between two and nine times. The CDR3 DNA sequence: TGTGCCAGCAGCTTAGATTCAGCAGATACGCAGTATTTT. Its protein product is CASSLDSADTQYF. The J gene is TRBJ2-3, the V gene TRBV11-3; D ambiguous. CDR1 and CDR2 (germline): SGHNT, YENEEA. This CDR3 comprises 13 residues. The V and J ends lost 0 bases and 4 bases respectively, with 5 bases between them.

The rearrangement uses TRBV14 and TRBJ1-5; 7 bases align to TRBD1. Germline CDR1 is SGHDN and CDR2 is FVKESK. The junction had 6 bases not matched to a gene; V was cut back by 1 base and J by 6 bases. CDR3 length equals 15 residues. Here the CDR3 reads CASSQGSGGVQPQHF. The CDR3 DNA sequence: TGTGCCAGCAGCCAAGGGTCAGGGGGGGTTCAGCCCCAGCATTTT.

This clone came up once. This chain joins TRBV19 and TRBJ2-2, with a tentative D call TRBD1 (6 bases). Germline assignment: CDR1 LNHDA and CDR2 SQIVND (reference sequence). Trimming removed 6 bases from V and 2 bases from J, with 13 bases in between. This CDR3 is built from 15 residues. CDR3 DNA: TGTGCCAGTAGACTTGGACAGTTCAACACCGGGGAGCTGTTTTTT. Its translation is CASRLGQFNTGELFF.

This clone was observed a single time. The chain links TRBV5-1 to TRBJ2-3; D might be TRBD1 or TRBD2, each matching 5 bases. Germline-derived CDR1 and CDR2 are SGHRS and YFSETQ. V lost 0 bases to trimming and J lost 3 bases, with 11 bases between them. This CDR3 spans 15 amino acids. In DNA, the CDR3 is TGCGCCAGCAGCTTGGCGGGGCCAGGGACAGATACGCAGTATTTT. Translated: CASSLAGPGTDTQYF. Full variable domain (remainder filled in from reference TRBV5-1 and TRBJ2-3): KAGVTQTPRYLIKTRGQQVTLSCSPISGHRSVSWYQQTPGQGLQFLFEYFSETQRNKGNFPGRFSGRQFSNSRSEMNVSTLELGDSALYLCASSLAGPGTDTQYFGPGTRLTVL.

This chain joins TRBV25-1 and TRBJ2-3; D may correspond to TRBD1 or TRBD2 (5 bases each). Germline-derived CDR1 and CDR2 are MGHDK and SYGVNS. CDR3 length equals 17 residues. With 2 bases removed from V and 8 bases from J, the gap between germline ends came to 23 bases. CDR3 amino acids: CASSEHPADGTFGTQYF. The CDR3 DNA reads TGTGCCAGCAGTGAACACCCGGCGGATGGGACCTTCGGTACGCAGTATTTT. Filled out from reference TRBV25-1 and TRBJ2-3, the complete variable domain reads EADIYQTPRYLVIGTGKKITLECSQTMGHDKMYWYQQDPGMELHLIHYSYGVNSTEKGDLSSESTVSRIRTEHFPLTLESARPSHTSQYLCASSEHPADGTFGTQYFGPGTRLTVL.

This chain connects TRBV25-1 to TRBJ2-1; D remains ambiguous. CDR3 length: 12 amino acids. CDR1 and CDR2 (germline): MGHDK, SYGVNS. Trimming stripped 4 bases from V and 4 bases from J, with 5 bases between. Here the CDR3 DNA reads TGTGCCAGCAGTGCCCAGTACAATGAGCAGTTCTTC. This translates into CASSAQYNEQFF.

The rearrangement joins TRBV5-4 to TRBJ2-1; D possibly corresponds to TRBD1 (5 bases). Germline V gives CDR1 SGHNT, CDR2 YYREEE (reference sequence). The germline V and J ends were trimmed by 6 bases and 8 bases, with 21 bases remaining between them. The CDR3 covers 15 residues. CDR3 coding DNA: TGTGCCAGCACCTGGGGCCGGGCCGTTGCCGATGAGCAGTTCTTC. Its protein is CASTWGRAVADEQFF.

The chain carries TRBV6-6 and TRBJ2-7, with 11 nucleotides matching TRBD2. The germline V gene encodes CDR1 MNHNY and CDR2 SVGAGI (reference sequence). There are 14 residues in the CDR3. Trimming took 8 bases from V and 4 from J; bases not matched to a gene: 7. The CDR3 sequence is CASLSGRAGYEQYF. The CDR3, as DNA: TGTGCCAGCCTTAGCGGGAGGGCCGGTTACGAGCAGTACTTC.

The V gene is TRBV18, the J gene TRBJ1-1; no reliable D call. Per germline, CDR1 KGHSH and CDR2 LQKENI. Trimming left V 6 bases short and J 7 bases short, with 15 bases between. This CDR3 comprises 13 residues. The CDR3 sequence: CASSTEAGSEAFF. As DNA, the CDR3 is TGTGCCAGCTCCACCGAAGCCGGGAGTGAAGCTTTCTTT.

The chain employs TRBV4-1 and TRBJ2-1; 9 positions match TRBD2. Unmatched junction bases numbered 6, after V lost 2 bases and J lost 4 bases. Germline assignment: CDR1 MGHRA and CDR2 YSYEKL. The CDR3 runs to 16 residues. The CDR3 nucleotides read TGCGCCAGCAGCCAACAGACGCGGGGGGGGTACAATGAGCAGTTCTTC. This codes for CASSQQTRGGYNEQFF.

This sequence joins TRBV12-2 and TRBJ2-3; TRBD1 is the table's D call and was not checked against the DNA. TRBV12-2 is an annotated pseudogene. This CDR3 comprises 14 residues. The CDR3 DNA sequence: TGTGCAAGTCGCTCTTGGACAGCCACAGATACGCAGTATTTT. Protein sequence: CASRSWTATDTQYF.

The CDR3 sequence: CASSLTPGDTEAFF. As DNA, the CDR3 is TGTGCCAGCAGCTTAACTCCAGGCGACACTGAAGCTTTCTTT. V gene TRBV7-3 combines with J gene TRBJ1-1; D remains ambiguous. The ends were cut back, 0 bases at V and 3 bases at J, with 8 bases in the middle. The CDR3 has 14 amino acids. The germline CDR1 and CDR2 sequences are SGHTA and FQGTGA.

V usage is TRBV6-1 and J usage is TRBJ2-7; D is perhaps TRBD1 (6 bases). Germline V gene data show CDR1 as MNHNS and CDR2 as SASEGT. Trimming stripped 7 bases from V and 3 bases from J, with 13 bases between. The CDR3 runs to 13 residues. CDR3 protein: CASKQGEVYEQYF. The DNA of the CDR3 is TGTGCCAGCAAACAGGGTGAGGTCTACGAGCAGTACTTC.

The CDR3 loop is CASSPQTGITDTQYF. The CDR3 coding sequence is TGCGCCAGCAGCCCCCAGACAGGGATCACAGATACGCAGTATTTT. The chain uses TRBV4-1 and TRBJ2-3; 7 nucleotides line up with TRBD1. CDR1 is MGHRA, CDR2 YSYEKL, per germline. CDR3 size: 15 residues. V dropped 4 bases and J dropped 2; count of bases not matched to a gene: 6.

This clone was counted only a few times. V and J are TRBV4-1 and TRBJ1-1; D ambiguous. The CDR3 loop spans 14 amino acids. Trimming stripped 1 base from V and 12 bases from J, with 18 bases between. Germline V gene data show CDR1 as MGHRA and CDR2 as YSYEKL. The CDR3 reads CASSQAGNRARSFF. The CDR3 DNA sequence: TGCGCCAGCAGCCAAGCTGGGAATCGGGCTCGATCTTTCTTT.

The chain has TRBV6-1 and TRBJ2-5; possibly TRBD2 for D (5 bases). The V and J ends lost 0 bases and 7 bases respectively, with 12 bases between them. Germline V gives CDR1 MNHNS, CDR2 SASEGT. The CDR3 totals 14 residues. The CDR3 reads CASSEASLAGTQYF. In DNA, the CDR3 is TGTGCCAGCAGTGAAGCCAGCCTCGCGGGGACCCAGTACTTC.

This clone turned up a few times. The chain joins TRBV14 to TRBJ2-7, with TRBD2 as a possible D gene (5 bases). Germline CDR1 is SGHDN and CDR2 is FVKESK. The CDR3 has 15 residues. Trimming left V 5 bases short and J 0 bases short, with 14 bases between. In nucleotides, the CDR3 is TGTGCCAGCAGCGAAGGACTCGGACCCTCCTACGAGCAGTACTTC. Its translation: CASSEGLGPSYEQYF.

This chain joins TRBV13 and TRBJ2-2; D is ambiguous. V was clipped by 0 bases and J by 1 base, with 9 bases between them. From germline, CDR1 is PRHDT and CDR2 FYEKMQ (reference sequence). The CDR3 covers 16 residues. Here the CDR3 reads CASSLGWARNTGELFF. The CDR3 coding sequence is TGTGCCAGCAGCTTAGGCTGGGCTAGGAACACCGGGGAGCTGTTTTTT.

The rearrangement joins TRBV5-6 to TRBJ2-7; the D gene is possibly TRBD2 (6 bases). V lost 2 bases, J lost 3 bases, and 18 bases lay in between. From germline, CDR1 is SGHDT and CDR2 YYEEEE. This CDR3 spans 16 amino acids. CDR3 sequence (DNA): TGTGCCAGCAGCTTTCGAGGTTTTAGCGGCATCTACGAGCAGTACTTC. Residues: CASSFRGFSGIYEQYF. The entire variable domain, with the rest obtained from reference TRBV5-6 and TRBJ2-7, is as follows: DAGVTQSPTHLIKTRGQQVTLRCSPKSGHDTVSWYQQALGQGPQFIFQYYEEEERQRGNFPDRFSGHQFPNYSSELNVNALLLGDSALYLCASSFRGFSGIYEQYFGPGTRLTVT.

This chain links TRBV28 with TRBJ2-7, with 8 positions matching TRBD2. V lost 8 bases to trimming and J lost 2 bases; unmatched junction nucleotides: 8. Per the germline V gene, CDR1 is MDHEN and CDR2 is SYDVKM. This CDR3 comprises 14 residues. The CDR3 DNA sequence: TGTGCCAGCGGCTCGGGACTAGGGGCCTACGAGCAGTACTTC. This translates into CASGSGLGAYEQYF.